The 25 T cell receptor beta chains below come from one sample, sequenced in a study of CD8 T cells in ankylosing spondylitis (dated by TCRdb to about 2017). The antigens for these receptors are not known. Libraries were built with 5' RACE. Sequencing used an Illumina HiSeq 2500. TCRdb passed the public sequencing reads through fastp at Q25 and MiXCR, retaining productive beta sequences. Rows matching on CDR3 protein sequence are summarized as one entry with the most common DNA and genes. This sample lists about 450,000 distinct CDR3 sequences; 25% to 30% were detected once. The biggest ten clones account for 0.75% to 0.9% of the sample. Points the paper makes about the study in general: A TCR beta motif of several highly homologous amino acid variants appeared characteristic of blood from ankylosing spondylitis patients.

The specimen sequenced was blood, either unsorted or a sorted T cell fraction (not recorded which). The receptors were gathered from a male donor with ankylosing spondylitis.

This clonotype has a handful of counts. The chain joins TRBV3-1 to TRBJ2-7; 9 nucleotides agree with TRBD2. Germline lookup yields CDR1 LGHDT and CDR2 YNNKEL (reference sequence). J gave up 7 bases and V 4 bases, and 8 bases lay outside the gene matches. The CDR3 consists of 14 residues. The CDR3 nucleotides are TGTGCCAGCAGCCGCATAGCGGGAGAGGGTGAGCAGTACTTC. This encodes CASSRIAGEGEQYF.

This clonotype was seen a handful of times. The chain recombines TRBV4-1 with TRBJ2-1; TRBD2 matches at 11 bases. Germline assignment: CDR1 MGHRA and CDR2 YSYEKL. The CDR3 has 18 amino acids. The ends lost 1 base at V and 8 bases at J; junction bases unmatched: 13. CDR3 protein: CASSQGGLAVLGGDEQFF. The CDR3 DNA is TGCGCCAGCAGCCAAGGGGGACTAGCGGTGTTAGGGGGCGATGAGCAGTTCTTC.

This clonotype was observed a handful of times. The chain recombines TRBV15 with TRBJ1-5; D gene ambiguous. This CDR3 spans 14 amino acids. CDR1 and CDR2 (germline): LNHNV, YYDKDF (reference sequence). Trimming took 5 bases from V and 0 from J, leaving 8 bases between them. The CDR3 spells CATSLGYSNQPQHF. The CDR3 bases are TGTGCCACCAGCTTGGGTTATAGCAATCAGCCCCAGCATTTT.

CDR3 in amino acids: CASSDAGEVGNEQFF. CDR3 bases: TGTGCCAGCAGTGATGCGGGAGAGGTCGGGAATGAGCAGTTCTTC. This chain links TRBV25-1 with TRBJ2-1; 7 bases line up with TRBD2. V trimming: 3 bases; J trimming: 7 bases; junction bases outside the gene matches: 9. In germline, CDR1 is MGHDK, CDR2 SYGVNS. The CDR3 is 15 residues long.

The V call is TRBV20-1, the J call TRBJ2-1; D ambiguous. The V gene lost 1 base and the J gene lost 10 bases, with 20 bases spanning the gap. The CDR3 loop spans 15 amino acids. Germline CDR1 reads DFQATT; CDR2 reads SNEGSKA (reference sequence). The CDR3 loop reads CSARGKFLKFFEQFF. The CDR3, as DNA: TGCAGTGCTAGAGGGAAGTTTCTTAAGTTTTTCGAGCAGTTCTTC.

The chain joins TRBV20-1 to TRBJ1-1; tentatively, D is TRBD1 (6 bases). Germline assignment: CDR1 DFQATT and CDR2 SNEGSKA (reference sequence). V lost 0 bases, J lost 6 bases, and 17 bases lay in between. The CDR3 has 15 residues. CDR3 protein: CSARDSPGASAEAFF. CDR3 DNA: TGCAGTGCTAGAGATTCCCCGGGGGCTAGCGCTGAAGCTTTCTTT.

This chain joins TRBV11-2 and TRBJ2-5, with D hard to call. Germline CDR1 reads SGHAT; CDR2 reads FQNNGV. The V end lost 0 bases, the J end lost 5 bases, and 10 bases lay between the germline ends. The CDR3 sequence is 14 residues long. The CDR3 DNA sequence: TGTGCCAGCAGCTTAGAACCGGCACGGGAGACCCAGTACTTC. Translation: CASSLEPARETQYF.

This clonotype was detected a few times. The CDR3 loop reads CASSGYGLPYEQYV. The CDR3 nucleotides are TGTGCCAGCAGCGGGTACGGCCTCCCCTACGAGCAGTACGTC. The rearrangement links TRBV7-9 to TRBJ2-7; no firm D call. CDR3 length: 14 residues. Trimming took 5 bases from V and 2 from J, leaving 13 bases between them. The V gene's germline CDR1 is SEHNR and CDR2 FQNEAQ (reference sequence).

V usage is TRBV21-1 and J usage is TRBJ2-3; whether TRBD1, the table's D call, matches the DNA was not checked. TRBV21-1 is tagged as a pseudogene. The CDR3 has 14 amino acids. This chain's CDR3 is CASSKAQGTDTQYF. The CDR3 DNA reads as TGTGCCAGCAGCAAAGCACAGGGCACAGATACGCAGTATTTT.

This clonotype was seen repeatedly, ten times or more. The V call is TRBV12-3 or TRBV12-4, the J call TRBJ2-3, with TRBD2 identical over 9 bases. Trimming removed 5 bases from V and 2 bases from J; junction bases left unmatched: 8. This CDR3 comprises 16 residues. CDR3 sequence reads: CASSASTSGYTDTQYF. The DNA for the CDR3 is TGTGCCAGCAGTGCATCGACTAGCGGCTACACAGATACGCAGTATTTT.

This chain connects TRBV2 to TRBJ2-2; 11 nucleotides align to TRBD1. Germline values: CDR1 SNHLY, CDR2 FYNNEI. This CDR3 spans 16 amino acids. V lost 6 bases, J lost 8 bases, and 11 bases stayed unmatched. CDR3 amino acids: CASSRDRGEVSGELFF. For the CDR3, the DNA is TGTGCCAGCAGCCGGGACAGGGGGGAAGTGAGTGGGGAGCTGTTTTTT.

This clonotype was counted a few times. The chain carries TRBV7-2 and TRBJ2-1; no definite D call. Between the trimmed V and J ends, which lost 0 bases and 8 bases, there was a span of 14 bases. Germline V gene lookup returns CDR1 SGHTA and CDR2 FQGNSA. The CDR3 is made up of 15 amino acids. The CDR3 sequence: CASSLAGTLADEQFF. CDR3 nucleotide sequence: TGTGCCAGCAGCTTAGCTGGTACTTTGGCGGATGAGCAGTTCTTC.

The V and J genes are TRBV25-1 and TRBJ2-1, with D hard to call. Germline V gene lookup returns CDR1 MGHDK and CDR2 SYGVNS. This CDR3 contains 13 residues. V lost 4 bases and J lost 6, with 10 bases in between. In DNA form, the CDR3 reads TGTGCCAGCAGTGTCCCAGCCCTCAATGAGCAGTTCTTC. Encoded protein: CASSVPALNEQFF. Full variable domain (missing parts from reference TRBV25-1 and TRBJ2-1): EADIYQTPRYLVIGTGKKITLECSQTMGHDKMYWYQQDPGMELHLIHYSYGVNSTEKGDLSSESTVSRIRTEHFPLTLESARPSHTSQYLCASSVPALNEQFFGPGTRLTVL.

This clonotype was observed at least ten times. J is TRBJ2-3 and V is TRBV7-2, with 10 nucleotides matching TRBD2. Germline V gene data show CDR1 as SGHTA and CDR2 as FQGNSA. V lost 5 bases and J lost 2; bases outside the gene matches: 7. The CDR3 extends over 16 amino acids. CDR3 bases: TGTGCCAGCAGCGCCCAAGCGGGAGGGTTCACAGATACGCAGTATTTT. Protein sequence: CASSAQAGGFTDTQYF.

CDR3 DNA: TGCAGTGCTAGATTGGGATGGGAGACCCAGTACTTC. Protein sequence: CSARLGWETQYF. J is TRBJ2-5 and V is TRBV20-1; no firm D call. The CDR3 runs to 12 residues. Looked up from germline, CDR1 is DFQATT and CDR2 is SNEGSKA (reference sequence). V was shortened by 2 bases and J by 5 bases, with 9 bases between the two germline ends.

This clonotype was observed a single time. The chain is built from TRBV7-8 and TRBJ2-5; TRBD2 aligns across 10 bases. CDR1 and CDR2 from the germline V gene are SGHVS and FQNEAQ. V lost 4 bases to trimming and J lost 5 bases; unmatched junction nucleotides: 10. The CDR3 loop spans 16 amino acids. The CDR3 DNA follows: TGTGCCAGCAGCTCGAGTACTAGCGGGGCGGGGGAGACCCAGTACTTC. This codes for CASSSSTSGAGETQYF.

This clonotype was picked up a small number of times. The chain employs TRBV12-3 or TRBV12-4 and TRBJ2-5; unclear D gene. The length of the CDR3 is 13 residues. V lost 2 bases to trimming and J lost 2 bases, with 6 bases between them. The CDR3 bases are TGTGCCAGCAGTTTACATGGGCAAGAGACCCAGTACTTC. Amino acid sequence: CASSLHGQETQYF.

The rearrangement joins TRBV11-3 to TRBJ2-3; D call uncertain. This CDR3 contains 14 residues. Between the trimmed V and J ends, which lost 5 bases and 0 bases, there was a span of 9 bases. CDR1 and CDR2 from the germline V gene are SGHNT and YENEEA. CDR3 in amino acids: CASSPSASTDTQYF. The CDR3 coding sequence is TGTGCCAGCAGCCCCTCCGCTAGCACAGATACGCAGTATTTT.

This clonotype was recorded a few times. Here the CDR3 reads CASSPQVRDIQYF. CDR3 coding DNA: TGTGCCAGCAGTCCTCAGGTACGGGACATTCAGTACTTC. The J gene is TRBJ2-4, the V gene TRBV12-3 or TRBV12-4, with D unclear. The CDR3 has 13 residues. Trimming cost V 5 bases and J 8 bases, with 13 bases left between them.

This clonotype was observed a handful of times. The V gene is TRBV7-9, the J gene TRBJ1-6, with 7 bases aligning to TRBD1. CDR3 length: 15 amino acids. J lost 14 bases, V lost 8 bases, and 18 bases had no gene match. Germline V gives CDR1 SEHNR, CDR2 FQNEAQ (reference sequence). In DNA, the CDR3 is TGTGCCAGCTCCTTAGGGGGCAGGCGGCCCTTGGCCCTCCACTTT. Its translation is CASSLGGRRPLALHF.

CDR3 coding DNA: TGCGCCAGCAGCTTGGATCCCACAGGGTCTGGAAACACCATATATTTT. It is translated as CASSLDPTGSGNTIYF. V usage is TRBV5-1 and J usage is TRBJ1-3, with a tentative D call TRBD1 (6 bases). This CDR3 contains 16 residues. Germline loops: CDR1 SGHRS, CDR2 YFSETQ. Trimming stripped 0 bases from V and 1 base from J, with 11 bases between.

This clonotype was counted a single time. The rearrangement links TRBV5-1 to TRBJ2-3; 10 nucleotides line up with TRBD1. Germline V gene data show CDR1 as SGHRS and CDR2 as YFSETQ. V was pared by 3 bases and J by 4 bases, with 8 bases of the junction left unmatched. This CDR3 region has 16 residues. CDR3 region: CASSWPPGQGADTQYF. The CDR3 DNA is TGCGCCAGCAGCTGGCCTCCCGGACAGGGGGCAGATACGCAGTATTTT.

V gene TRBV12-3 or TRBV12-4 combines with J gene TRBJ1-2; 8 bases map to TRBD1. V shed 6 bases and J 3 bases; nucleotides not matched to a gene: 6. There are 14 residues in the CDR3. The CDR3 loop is CASRKTGADYGYTF. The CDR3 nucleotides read TGTGCCAGCAGAAAGACAGGGGCCGACTATGGCTACACCTTC.

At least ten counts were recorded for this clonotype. DNA of the CDR3: TGCAGTGCTAGAGACCGCGGGAGCTCCTACAATGAGCAGTTCTTC. Encoded protein: CSARDRGSSYNEQFF. This rearrangement joins TRBV20-1 to TRBJ2-1, with TRBD2 matching over 7 bases. Trimming at V came to 0 bases and at J to 0 bases, leaving 2 bases not matched to a gene. Germline CDR1 is DFQATT and CDR2 is SNEGSKA (reference sequence). This CDR3 region has 15 residues.

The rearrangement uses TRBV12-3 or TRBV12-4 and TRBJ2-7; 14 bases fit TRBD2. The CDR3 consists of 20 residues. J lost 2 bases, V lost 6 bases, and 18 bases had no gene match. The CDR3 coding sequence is TGTGCCAGCAGGCTGCAGGGGGCGCAGACTAGCGGGAGGGGCCCCTACGAGCAGTACTTC. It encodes CASRLQGAQTSGRGPYEQYF.